This TCR beta chain comes out of a study of T cell repertoires in cytomegalovirus infection. Study-level points and caveats: HLA-C-restricted CMV-specific TCR beta clonotypes prevailed in the ex vivo response.

This CDR3 spans 15 amino acids. CDR1 is DFQATT and CDR2 is SNEGSKA in the germline V gene (reference sequence). V dropped 0 bases and J dropped 8 bases, with 16 bases sitting between them. MiXCR was run by TCRdb on the reads, yielding one entry per CDR3 protein. The table records approximately 270,000 distinct CDR3 sequences, roughly a fifth of them present only once. This clonotype was seen a handful of times. What it binds is unknown. V gene TRBV20-1 combines with J gene TRBJ1-4, with a tentative D call TRBD1 (6 bases). This clonotype originated in a human donor in good health (CMV status not recorded). Some clones in this sample may be carry-over from other donors' samples. The input for sequencing was cultured PBMCs, taken from culture after CMV antigen stimulation. CDR3 loop: CSARDSGGAGEKLFF. In nucleotides, the CDR3 is TGCAGTGCTAGAGATTCTGGGGGGGCTGGAGAAAAACTGTTTTTT.